This T cell receptor (beta chain) was obtained from a study of OX40 agonist ivuxolimab in advanced cancers. Study-wide results and limits: With doses of 0.1 to 3.0 mg/kg, CD4+ and CD8+ blood T cells had undergone clonal expansion by week 6. Low levels of normalized T-cell clonal expansion also appeared in some nonresponders.

Produced via immunoSEQ multiplex PCR; TCRdb's table is partial and in-frame only. Counted here are about 74,000 clones, 80% to 90% occurring once; the ten biggest clones make up approximately 7%. Baseline, cycle 4 day 1, and cycle 7 day 1 were the blood sampling points. A word on this clone: No antigen is known for it.

This clonotype was obtained from an adult with an advanced solid tumor such as melanoma, head and neck, liver or kidney cancer. Sample: CD4+ or CD8+ T cells sorted from blood, taken in a trial of the OX40 agonist ivuxolimab.

As DNA, the CDR3 is TGTGCCAGCTCAGGGGGGGGTGCGCAGTACTTC. Encoded protein: CASSGGGAQYF. The chain recombines TRBV18 with TRBJ2-7; the match to TRBD2 covers 7 bases. The V gene end was trimmed by 5 bases and the J gene end by 9 bases; junction bases not matched to a gene: 4. Germline loops: CDR1 KGHSH, CDR2 LQKENI. This CDR3 has 11 amino acids.